This TCR beta chain was obtained from a study of T cell responses to AZD1222 COVID-19 vaccine. General study points: In a largely white British group with more females than males, clonal diversity was possibly underestimated. Repertoire samples came only from after the peak T cell response.

The study pooled second doses at about 4 or about 12 weeks. Measured with immunoSEQ multiplex PCR; TCRdb has only the in-frame clones, and not every one. This table holds 65,000 to 80,000 clones, under 90% found once. This CDR3 comprises 14 residues. Trimming removed 5 bases from V and 4 bases from J, with 11 bases in between. In germline, CDR1 is MDHEN, CDR2 SYDVKM. About this clone itself: Antigen specificity is unknown. Other DNA sequences in this specimen translate into the identical CDR3.

The sequence was obtained from an adult who received the AZD1222 COVID-19 vaccine. Sequencing used peripheral blood, obtained 28 days after the second AZD1222 dose. The chain is built from TRBV28 and TRBJ2-2, with D perhaps assigned TRBD1 or TRBD2 (5 bases each). CDR3: CASSPGTSTGELFF. In DNA form, the CDR3 reads TGTGCCAGCAGTCCGGGGACCAGCACCGGGGAGCTGTTTTTT.